These T cell receptor beta chains were read from a single sample in a study of circulating and synovial CD4+ cells in juvenile arthritis. The data were produced by immunoSEQ multiplex PCR, yet TCRdb's version contains in-frame clones alone and is incomplete. This sample carries 30,000 to 40,000 clones, nearly 95% of them seen once, and the ten largest clones take around 0.17%. The sequenced sample was CD4+ T cells from blood. The receptors were sampled from a human donor with juvenile idiopathic arthritis. CDR3s include the opening cysteine and the closing phenylalanine or tryptophan. A D gene is named only where the DNA matches it firmly.

J: TRBJ1-2; V: TRBV2; D: TRBD1; DNA: TGTGCCAGCAGTTACCACGGACAGGGGGCAGTCTATGGCTACACCTTC; CDR3: CASSYHGQGAVYGYTF
J: TRBJ1-2; V: TRBV6-1; D: TRBD1; DNA: TGTGCCAGCAGCTTAACGACAGGGAACTATGGCCACACCTTC; CDR3: CASSLTTGNYGHTF
J: TRBJ1-2; V: TRBV5-8; D: TRBD1; DNA: TGTGCCAGCAGCTGGGACAGGGGGCGAAACTATGGCTACACCTTC; CDR3: CASSWDRGRNYGYTF
J: TRBJ2-7; V: TRBV28; D: TRBD2; DNA: TGTGCCAGCCACCGGGGACTAGTCTACGAGCAGTACTTC; CDR3: CASHRGLVYEQYF
J: TRBJ2-7; V: TRBV7-9; D: TRBD1; DNA: TGTGCCAGCAGGCCCTCCGGGACAGGGGCCAACGAGCAGTACTTC; CDR3: CASRPSGTGANEQYF
J: TRBJ2-1; V: TRBV2; D: .; DNA: TGTGCCAGCACCAGGGTAGATGAGCAGTTCTTC; CDR3: CASTRVDEQFF
J: TRBJ2-1; V: TRBV4-2; D: TRBD2; DNA: TGTGCCAGCAGCCAGGAACCAGGGAGTAGCGGGGGGTACAATGAGCAGTTCTTC; CDR3: CASSQEPGSSGGYNEQFF
J: TRBJ1-3; V: TRBV7-5; D: .; DNA: TGTGTCAGAAGCTCTGAGACCGGGACAGGGGACTCTGGAAACACCATATATTTT; CDR3: CVRSSETGTGDSGNTIYF
J: TRBJ2-7; V: TRBV27; D: TRBD1; DNA: TGTGCCAGCAGTACAGGGGCCGAGCAGTACTTC; CDR3: CASSTGAEQYF
J: TRBJ1-1; V: TRBV19; D: .; DNA: TGTGCCAGTAGTGATATCGGGGTCACCACTGAAGCTTTCTTT; CDR3: CASSDIGVTTEAFF
J: TRBJ2-7; V: TRBV28; D: .; DNA: TGTGCCAGCAGTTTACTTCGACAGGTGCCCCACGAGCAGTACTTC; CDR3: CASSLLRQVPHEQYF
J: TRBJ1-5; V: TRBV4-1; D: TRBD1; DNA: TGCGCCAGCAGCCATAGACACTACCGACAGGGCGCATCCTTAGGTAGCAATCAGCCCCAGCATTTT; CDR3: CASSHRHYRQGASLGSNQPQHF
J: TRBJ1-3; V: TRBV18; D: .; DNA: TGTGCCAGCTCTCCCGGACAGTTCACTGGAAACACCATATATTTT; CDR3: CASSPGQFTGNTIYF